This is a list of T cell receptor beta chains from one sample in a study of CD8 T cells in ankylosing spondylitis. In TCRdb, the 5' RACE reads were re-called with MiXCR into one record per CDR3 protein. The sample yields fewer than 500,000 distinct CDR3 sequences, about 24% seen once. Sequencing was done on a sample of blood, either unsorted or a sorted T cell fraction (not recorded which). Receptors originate from a male donor with ankylosing spondylitis. The CDR3 runs from the conserved cysteine through the conserved F or W. The D gene is left open where the match is weak. Not every row has a clone size; where given, it reads once, few, many or a size class.

few,.,TRBJ1-4,TRBV5-1,CASSTALTNEKLFF,TGCGCCAGCAGTACAGCCCTCACTAATGAAAAACTGTTTTTT
.,TRBD2,TRBJ2-2,TRBV3-1,CASSRSGLPQLFF,TGTGCCAGCAGCCGATCGGGACTACCCCAGCTGTTTTTT
.,.,TRBJ2-7,TRBV19,CASSPGTSPPYEQYF,TGTGCCAGTAGTCCCGGGACCTCCCCTCCCTACGAGCAGTACTTC
.,.,TRBJ1-2,TRBV14,CASSAHQGNGYGYTF,TGTGCCAGCAGCGCGCACCAGGGGAATGGCTATGGCTACACCTTC
.,TRBD1,TRBJ2-2,TRBV2,CASSDGDRYTGELFF,TGTGCCAGCAGTGATGGGGACAGATACACCGGGGAGCTGTTTTTT
many,.,TRBJ1-1,TRBV20-1,CSAPRRRTNTEAFF,TGCAGTGCCCCCCGGCGGAGGACGAACACTGAAGCTTTCTTT
many,.,TRBJ2-1,TRBV11-3,CASSLGHSSYNEQFF,TGTGCCAGCAGCTTGGGCCATAGTTCCTACAATGAGCAGTTCTTC
many,.,TRBJ1-2,TRBV5-1,CASSLAAMSRRGKIF,TGCGCCAGCAGCTTGGCCGCGATGTCTAGACGAGGCAAGATCTTC
.,TRBD1,TRBJ1-1,TRBV5-1,CASSLNQGGDTEAFF,TGCGCCAGCAGCCTAAACCAGGGGGGGGACACTGAAGCTTTCTTT
few,TRBD1,TRBJ1-5,TRBV7-2,CASSLVGTGKQPQHF,TGTGCCAGCAGCTTAGTAGGGACAGGGAAACAGCCCCAGCATTTT
few,TRBD2,TRBJ2-2,TRBV29-1,CSTSGIGNTGELFF,TGCAGCACCAGCGGGATCGGGAACACCGGGGAGCTGTTTTTT
.,.,TRBJ2-3,TRBV7-2,CASSLGQRSTDTQYF,TGTGCCAGCAGCTTAGGGCAGCGCAGCACAGATACGCAGTATTTT
.,.,TRBJ1-1,TRBV11-2,CASNPRHRAFF,TGTGCCAGCAACCCCCGCCACCGCGCTTTCTTT
.,TRBD2,TRBJ2-3,TRBV5-1,CASSSERDRTDTQYF,TGCGCCAGCAGCTCTGAGCGGGATCGCACAGATACGCAGTATTTT
.,TRBD2,TRBJ2-1,TRBV6-1,CASRRELSYNEQFF,TGTGCCAGCAGGCGGGAGTTATCCTACAATGAGCAGTTCTTC
.,.,TRBJ2-1,TRBV5-1,CASSSLPGLRNEQFF,TGCGCCAGCAGCTCCCTACCGGGATTAAGGAATGAGCAGTTCTTC
few,TRBD1,TRBJ2-1,TRBV10-3,CAISGEGQGTKRTSSSYNEQFF,TGTGCCATCAGTGGAGAAGGACAGGGAACCAAACGGACGTCCAGCTCCTACAATGAGCAGTTCTTC
many,TRBD1,TRBJ2-1,TRBV4-2,CASSQSDRGLNNEQFF,TGTGCCAGCAGCCAATCTGACAGGGGGCTAAACAATGAGCAGTTCTTC
few,TRBD1,TRBJ1-2,TRBV10-3,CATQHEEGAAYGYTF,TGTGCCACGCAGCACGAGGAGGGGGCGGCCTATGGCTACACCTTC
few,.,TRBJ2-1,TRBV10-3,CAIQTEEHPEQFF,TGTGCCATTCAGACAGAAGAACATCCTGAGCAGTTCTTC
.,.,TRBJ2-6,TRBV9,CASSVAGSRANVLTF,TGTGCCAGCAGCGTAGCGGGCTCTCGGGCCAACGTCCTGACTTTC
.,TRBD1,TRBJ2-2,TRBV19,CASILFAGQGGTGELFF,TGTGCCAGTATCCTTTTTGCGGGACAGGGAGGGACCGGGGAGCTGTTTTTT
.,.,TRBJ2-3,TRBV7-9,CASSLVTDLTDTQYF,TGTGCCAGCAGCTTAGTCACAGATTTGACAGATACGCAGTATTTT
.,.,TRBJ2-1,TRBV24-1,CATSDPARGAPYNEQFF,TGTGCCACCAGTGATCCGGCGAGAGGGGCCCCCTACAATGAGCAGTTCTTC
few,.,TRBJ1-1,TRBV6-1,CASSPGTTYTEAFF,TGTGCCAGCAGCCCCGGGACAACCTACACTGAAGCTTTCTTT
.,.,TRBJ2-1,TRBV11-2,CASSLIPPYREYRSYNEQFF,TGTGCCAGCAGCTTAATCCCTCCCTACAGGGAGTATCGCTCCTACAATGAGCAGTTCTTC
.,.,TRBJ1-5,TRBV12-3/TRBV12-4,CASSFRGARNQPQHF,TGTGCCAGCAGTTTTCGAGGGGCGCGCAATCAGCCCCAGCATTTT